This T cell receptor beta chain was found in a study of T cell repertoires in cytomegalovirus infection. Study as a whole: Newly reported HLA-C-restricted and thoroughly characterized HLA-B-restricted CMV epitopes were employed. Carrying CMV and the relevant HLA type showed in public TCR beta signatures.

TCRdb re-derived calls from the reads in MiXCR, one entry per CDR3 protein. The sample shows 400,000 to 600,000 distinct CDR3 sequences, roughly 43% of them seen only once. Study-wide findings and caveats: Summed frequency of shared TCR beta families picked out CMV carriers who also had the relevant HLA. The response measured ex vivo was dominated by TCR beta clonotypes (HLA-C-restricted and CMV-specific).

With regard to this clonotype: Antigen unknown.

Germline CDR1 is KGHSH and CDR2 is LQKENI. This CDR3 spans 14 amino acids. Trimming took off 6 bases at V and 0 bases at J, with 8 bases between the two ends. Source: cultured PBMCs, taken from culture after CMV antigen stimulation. The sequence derives from a human donor in good health (CMV status not recorded). Some clones in this sample may be carry-over from other donors' samples. The rearrangement uses TRBV18 and TRBJ1-4; the D is unclear. The CDR3 here is CASSMSATNEKLFF. The CDR3 nucleotides are TGTGCCAGCTCCATGTCGGCAACTAATGAAAAACTGTTTTTT.